This T cell receptor (beta chain) was captured by sequencing in a study of type 1 and type 2 diabetes patients (dated by TCRdb to 2016 to 2017). Regarding the research as a whole: Recruited in China, the cohort was made up of 8 to 10 type 1 diabetes patients, a few type 2 diabetes patients and roughly 6 nondiabetic controls. Throughout the study, CD4 or CD8 MicroBeads on MACS columns were used to positively select CD4+ and CD8+ T cells from PBMCs. A total of roughly 20,000,000 paired-end reads was generated across the whole study. In the study, high-throughput sequencing was used to profile TCRbeta repertoires so that type 1 diabetes, type 2 diabetes and nondiabetic individuals could be compared. For the type 1 diabetes patients, the type 2 diabetes patients acted as a disease comparison group. Comparing roughly 21-cycle and roughly 27-cycle amplification showed similar V gene usage, suggesting similar primer efficiencies and random PCR bias. TCRbeta libraries were sequenced paired-end on Illumina HiSeq 2000 or MiSeq instruments.

What the study reported, not specific to this receptor: Only a limited number of T2D and control samples were sequenced, so some T1D-only HECs might also appear in more T2D or control samples. In both CD4+ and CD8+ T cells, type 2 diabetes repertoires were highly diverse and significantly more diverse than type 1 diabetes repertoires. Type 2 diabetes patients had few highly-expanded CD4+ clones, median one, accounting for a median roughly 4% of reads. Highly correlated V and J gene usage patterns were observed for type 2 diabetes and control samples, with an average of around 0.97 between samples. The study groups were not matched for age and gender, which could bias interpretation.

The germline V gene specifies LGHNA as CDR1 and YSLEER as CDR2. V loses 0 bases of germline sequence and J loses 4 bases, and the interval between the two ends is 12 bases. Measured from the cysteine to the phenylalanine, the CDR3 is 15 residues long. Left in the record is the CDR3 DNA by itself, 45 bases read in frame from the first base. All diabetic patients met standard classification criteria for type 1 or type 2 diabetes, with glucose and C-peptide assessed by WHO-recommended methods. Donors with other autoimmune diseases or infections within the previous four weeks were excluded. Ten milliliters of peripheral blood were collected from each participant. LymphoPrep density separation was used to isolate PBMCs. This clonotype was detected only a few times. Its target antigen remains unknown. No much larger clone is present one base from it, and per-base qualities are unavailable. Sequencing took place on an Illumina MiSeq. Genomic DNA from sorted T cell subsets served as template for TCRbeta CDR3 amplification. The TCRbeta CDR3 region was amplified by multiplex PCR with 30 forward and 13 reverse primers. PCR products were purified with AMPure XP beads, then indices and adaptors were added in a second roughly 25-cycle PCR. Before sequencing, the QIAquick Gel Extraction Kit was used to gel-purify the libraries. The study's processing was this. Paired-end reads were merged with FLASH and aligned to IMGT V, D and J germline references using IgBLAST. Reads with below 70% alignment identity to germline references were discarded, and some 10 million reads were retained study-wide. Following IMGT definitions, CDR3 boundaries, reading frame and productivity were assigned. Clones at or above 1% of reads were defined as highly-expanded clones, and diversity was measured by normalized Shannon entropy. Unpaired two-tailed t-tests were used to test group differences in Shannon entropy. Clones were called with MiXCR by TCRdb after fastp trimmed the public reads at Q25, and only in-frame beta chains were retained. Rows with a matching CDR3 protein are joined into one entry that keeps the most common DNA and genes. The V and J calls follow TCRdb's processing rather than the paper's. The sample table contains about 290,000 distinct CDR3 sequences; only one count was recorded for around 50% of them. Approximately 13% of the sample lies in the top ten.

This chain is built from TRBV4-3 and TRBJ1-2, with no D gene named confidently. This clonotype originated in a man younger than 35 with type 2 diabetes. Sequences were obtained from peripheral blood mononuclear cells (PBMCs). The bases are TGCGCCAGCAGCCAAGATCTTGCCAGATTCTATGGCTACACCTTC. Translated, this gives CASSQDLARFYGYTF.